This T cell receptor (beta chain) emerged from a study of neurological immune-mediated disorders. The trim removed 0 bases at V and 10 bases at J, leaving 13 bases unmatched. The CDR3 contains 16 residues. The germline CDR1 and CDR2 sequences are SGDLS and YYNGEE. Sequencing runs each generated in excess of 170 million TCR-beta sequences derived from 15-18 subjects. TCRdb re-called the 5' RACE reads through MiXCR, storing one row per CDR3 protein. The data contain approximately 45,000 distinct CDR3 sequences, 13% of them singletons. Time point reported: longitudinal time-point 3. This clonotype was recorded at least ten times.

The specimen was PBMCs. This TCR derives from a man aged 25-45 years in good health. V usage is TRBV9 and J usage is TRBJ2-1, with 7 positions matching TRBD2. The CDR3 DNA follows: TGTGCCAGCAGCGTAGTTAAGGGGCGGGAGCCCGGCGAGCAGTTCTTC. Translating it yields CASSVVKGREPGEQFF.